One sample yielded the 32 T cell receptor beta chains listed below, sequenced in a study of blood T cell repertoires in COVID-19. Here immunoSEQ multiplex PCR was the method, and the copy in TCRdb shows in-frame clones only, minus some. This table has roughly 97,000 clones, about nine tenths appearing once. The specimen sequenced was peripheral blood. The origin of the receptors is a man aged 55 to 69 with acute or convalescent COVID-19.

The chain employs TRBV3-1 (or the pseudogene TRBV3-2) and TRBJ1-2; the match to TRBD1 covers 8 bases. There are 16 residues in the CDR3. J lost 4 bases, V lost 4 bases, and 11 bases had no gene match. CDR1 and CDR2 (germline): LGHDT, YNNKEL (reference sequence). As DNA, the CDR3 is TGTGCCAGCAGCCGGCTACAGGGGGGGACCCCCTATGGCTACACCTTC. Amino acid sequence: CASSRLQGGTPYGYTF.

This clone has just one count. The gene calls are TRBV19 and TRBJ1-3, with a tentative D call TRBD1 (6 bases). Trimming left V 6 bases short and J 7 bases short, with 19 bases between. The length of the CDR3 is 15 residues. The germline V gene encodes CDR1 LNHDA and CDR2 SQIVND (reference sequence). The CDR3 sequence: CASSPRRTVSNTIYF. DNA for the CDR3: TGTGCCAGTAGCCCTAGACGGACAGTTTCTAACACCATATATTTT.

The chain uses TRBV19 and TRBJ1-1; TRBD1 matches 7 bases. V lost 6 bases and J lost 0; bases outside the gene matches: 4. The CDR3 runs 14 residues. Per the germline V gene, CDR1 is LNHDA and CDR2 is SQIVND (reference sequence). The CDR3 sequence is CASRHRGMNTEAFF. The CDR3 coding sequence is TGTGCCAGTAGACACAGGGGAATGAACACTGAAGCTTTCTTT.

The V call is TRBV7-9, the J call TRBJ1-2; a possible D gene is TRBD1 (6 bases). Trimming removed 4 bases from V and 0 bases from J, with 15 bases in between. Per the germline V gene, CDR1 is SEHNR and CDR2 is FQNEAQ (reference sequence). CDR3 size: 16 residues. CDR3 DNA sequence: TGTGCCAGCAGCTACCTAGGACAGACTGCTAACTATGGCTACACCTTC. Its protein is CASSYLGQTANYGYTF.

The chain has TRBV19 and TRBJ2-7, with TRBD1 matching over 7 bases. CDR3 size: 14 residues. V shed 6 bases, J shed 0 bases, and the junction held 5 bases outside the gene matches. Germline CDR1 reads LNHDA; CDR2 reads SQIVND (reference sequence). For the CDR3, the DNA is TGTGCCAGTAGAAAGACAGGGAGCTCCTACGAGCAGTACTTC. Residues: CASRKTGSSYEQYF.

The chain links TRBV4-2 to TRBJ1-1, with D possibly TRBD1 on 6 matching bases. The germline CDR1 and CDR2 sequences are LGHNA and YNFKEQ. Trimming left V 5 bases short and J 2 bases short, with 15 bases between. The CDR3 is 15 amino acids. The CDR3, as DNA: TGTGCCAGCAGCTATCAGGACAGACCAAACACTGAAGCTTTCTTT. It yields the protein CASSYQDRPNTEAFF.

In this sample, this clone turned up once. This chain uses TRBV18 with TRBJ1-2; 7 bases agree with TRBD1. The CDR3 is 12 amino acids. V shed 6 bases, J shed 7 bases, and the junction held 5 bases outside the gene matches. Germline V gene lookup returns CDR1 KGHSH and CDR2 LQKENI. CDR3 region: CASSPGQRGYTF. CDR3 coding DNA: TGTGCCAGCTCTCCGGGACAGCGTGGCTACACCTTC.

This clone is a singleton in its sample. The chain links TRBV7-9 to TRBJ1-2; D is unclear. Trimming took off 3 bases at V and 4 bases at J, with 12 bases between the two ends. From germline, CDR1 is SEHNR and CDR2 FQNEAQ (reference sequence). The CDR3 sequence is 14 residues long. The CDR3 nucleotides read TGTGCCAGCAGCTTTCAGTCAGCTAGCTATGGCTACACCTTC. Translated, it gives CASSFQSASYGYTF.

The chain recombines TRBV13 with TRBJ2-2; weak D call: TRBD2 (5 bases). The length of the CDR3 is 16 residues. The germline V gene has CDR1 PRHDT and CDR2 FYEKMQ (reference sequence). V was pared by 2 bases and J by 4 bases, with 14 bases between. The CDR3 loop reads CASSLRTPRGTGELFF. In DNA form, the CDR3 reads TGTGCCAGCAGCTTACGAACTCCTCGGGGCACCGGGGAGCTGTTTTTT.

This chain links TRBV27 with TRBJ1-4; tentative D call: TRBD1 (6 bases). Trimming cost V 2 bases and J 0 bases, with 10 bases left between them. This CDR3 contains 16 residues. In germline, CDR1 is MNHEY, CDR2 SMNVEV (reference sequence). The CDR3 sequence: CASSLGRGTTNEKLFF. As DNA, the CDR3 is TGTGCCAGCAGTTTAGGTAGGGGGACAACTAATGAAAAACTGTTTTTT.

DNA for the CDR3: TGTGCCAGCAGTGAAGCGAGGGGGAATCAGCCCCAGCATTTT. This codes for CASSEARGNQPQHF. The chain combines TRBV6-1 with TRBJ1-5, with a possible D match to TRBD1 (6 bases). Germline-derived CDR1 and CDR2 are MNHNS and SASEGT. Trimming took 0 bases from V and 4 from J, leaving 7 bases between them. The CDR3 sequence is 14 residues long.

The CDR3 spells CASSLAGQGRDEQYF. The CDR3, as DNA: TGTGCCAGCAGCTTAGCGGGACAGGGGAGGGACGAGCAGTACTTC. The rearrangement links TRBV11-1 to TRBJ2-7, with 10 bases lining up with TRBD1. This CDR3 region has 15 residues. Germline loops: CDR1 SGHAT, CDR2 FQDESV (reference sequence). Losses at the gene ends were 0 bases for V and 5 bases for J; bases not matched to a gene: 4.

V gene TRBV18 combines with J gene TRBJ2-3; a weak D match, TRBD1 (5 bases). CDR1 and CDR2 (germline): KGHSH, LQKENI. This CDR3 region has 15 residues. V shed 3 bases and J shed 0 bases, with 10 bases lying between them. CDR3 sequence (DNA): TGTGCCAGCTCACCTGCAGGGTCTAGCACAGATACGCAGTATTTT. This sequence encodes CASSPAGSSTDTQYF. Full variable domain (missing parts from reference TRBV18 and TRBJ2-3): NAGVMQNPRHLVRRRGQEARLRCSPMKGHSHVYWYRQLPEEGLKFMVYLQKENIIDESGMPKERFSAEFPKEGPSILRIQQVVRGDSAAYFCASSPAGSSTDTQYFGPGTRLTVL.

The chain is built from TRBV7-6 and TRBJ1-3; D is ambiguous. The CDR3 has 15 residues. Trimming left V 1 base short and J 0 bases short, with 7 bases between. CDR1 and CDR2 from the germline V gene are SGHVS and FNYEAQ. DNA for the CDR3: TGTGCCAGCAGCTTAGGGGCTTTCTCTGGAAACACCATATATTTT. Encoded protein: CASSLGAFSGNTIYF.

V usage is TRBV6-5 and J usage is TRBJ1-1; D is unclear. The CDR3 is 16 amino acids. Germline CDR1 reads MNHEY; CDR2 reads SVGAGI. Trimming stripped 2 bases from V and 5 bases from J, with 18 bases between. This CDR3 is CASSYALRRGRTEAFF. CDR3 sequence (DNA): TGTGCCAGCAGTTACGCCCTTAGACGGGGTAGGACTGAAGCTTTCTTT.

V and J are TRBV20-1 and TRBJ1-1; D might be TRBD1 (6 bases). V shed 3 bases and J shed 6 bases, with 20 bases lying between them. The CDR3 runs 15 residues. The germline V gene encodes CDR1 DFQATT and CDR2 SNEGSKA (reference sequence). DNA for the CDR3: TGCAGTGCTAGTGGGGGCGCGGGGATGAGGGCTGAAGCTTTCTTT. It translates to CSASGGAGMRAEAFF.

The CDR3 spells CASSLVGPTPPGGYTF. In DNA, the CDR3 is TGTGCCAGCAGCTTAGTGGGGCCTACCCCGCCGGGTGGCTACACCTTC. The J gene is TRBJ1-2, the V gene TRBV7-2; possible D gene TRBD1, 5 bases. Trimming shortened V by 1 base and J by 7 bases, and 19 bases separated the two germline ends. This CDR3 region has 16 residues. Germline loops: CDR1 SGHTA, CDR2 FQGNSA.

The CDR3 protein is CASSLFSGDEKLFF. The CDR3 nucleotides are TGTGCCAGCAGCTTGTTCTCAGGGGATGAAAAACTGTTTTTT. The rearrangement links TRBV7-9 to TRBJ1-4; a possible D gene is TRBD1 (6 bases). Trimming took 3 bases from V and 6 from J, leaving 11 bases between them. The CDR3 extends over 14 amino acids. Germline V gene data show CDR1 as SEHNR and CDR2 as FQNEAQ (reference sequence).

CDR3 bases: TGTGCCAGCAGTCCGCTCAGGCGAAACACTGAAGCTTTCTTT. This codes for CASSPLRRNTEAFF. The chain carries TRBV6-5 and TRBJ1-1; D gene unclear. CDR1 and CDR2 (germline): MNHEY, SVGAGI. The CDR3 is 14 residues long. The V and J ends lost 5 bases and 2 bases respectively, with 12 bases between them.

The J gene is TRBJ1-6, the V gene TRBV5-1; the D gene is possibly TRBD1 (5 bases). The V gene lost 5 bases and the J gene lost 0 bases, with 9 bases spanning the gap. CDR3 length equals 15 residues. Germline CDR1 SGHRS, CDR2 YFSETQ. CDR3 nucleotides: TGCGCCAGCAGACAGGAGAGCTCCTATAATTCACCCCTCCACTTT. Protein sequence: CASRQESSYNSPLHF.

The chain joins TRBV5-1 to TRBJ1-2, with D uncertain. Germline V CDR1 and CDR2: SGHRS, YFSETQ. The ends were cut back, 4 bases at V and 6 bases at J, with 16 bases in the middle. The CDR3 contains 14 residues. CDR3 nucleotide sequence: TGCGCCAGCAGCCCCGTGGAACCCGGGGATGGCTACACCTTC. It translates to CASSPVEPGDGYTF.

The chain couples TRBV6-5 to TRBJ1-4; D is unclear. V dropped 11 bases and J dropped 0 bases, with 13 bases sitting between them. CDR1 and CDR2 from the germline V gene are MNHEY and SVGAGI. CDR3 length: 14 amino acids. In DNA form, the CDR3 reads TGTGCCCTCAGGAGGTTGCCAACTAATGAAAAACTGTTTTTT. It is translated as CALRRLPTNEKLFF.

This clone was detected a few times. This chain's CDR3 is CASSATSGGDNEQFF. The CDR3 DNA reads as TGTGCCAGCAGCGCGACTAGCGGGGGAGACAATGAGCAGTTCTTC. The rearrangement uses TRBV2 and TRBJ2-1; TRBD2 agrees at 12 bases. CDR3 length: 15 residues. The J segment lost 5 bases and the V segment lost 6 bases, leaving 5 bases of the junction unmatched. CDR1 and CDR2 from the germline V gene are SNHLY and FYNNEI.

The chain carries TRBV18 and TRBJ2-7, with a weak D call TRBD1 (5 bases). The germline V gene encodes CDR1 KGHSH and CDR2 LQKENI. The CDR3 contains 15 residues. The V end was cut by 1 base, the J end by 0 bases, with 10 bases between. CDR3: CASSPRQQSSYEQYF. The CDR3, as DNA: TGTGCCAGCTCACCACGACAGCAAAGCTCCTACGAGCAGTACTTC.

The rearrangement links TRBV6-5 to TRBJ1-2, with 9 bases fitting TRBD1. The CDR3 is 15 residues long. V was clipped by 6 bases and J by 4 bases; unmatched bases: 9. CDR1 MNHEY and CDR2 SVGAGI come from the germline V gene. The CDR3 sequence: CASRNRGQGLYGYTF. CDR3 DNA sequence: TGTGCCAGCAGAAACCGGGGACAGGGACTCTATGGCTACACCTTC.

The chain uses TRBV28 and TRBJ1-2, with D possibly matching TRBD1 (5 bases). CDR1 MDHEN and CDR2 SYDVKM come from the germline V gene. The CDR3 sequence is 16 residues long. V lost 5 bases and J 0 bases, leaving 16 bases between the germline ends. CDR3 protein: CASSPPVTASNYGYTF. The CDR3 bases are TGTGCCAGCAGTCCCCCCGTGACAGCTTCTAACTATGGCTACACCTTC.

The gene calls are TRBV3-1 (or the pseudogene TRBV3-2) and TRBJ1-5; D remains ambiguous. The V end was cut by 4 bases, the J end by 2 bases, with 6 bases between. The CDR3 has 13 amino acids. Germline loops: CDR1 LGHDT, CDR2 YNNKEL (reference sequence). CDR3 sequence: CASSPVGNQPQHF. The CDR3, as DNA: TGTGCCAGCAGCCCAGTCGGCAATCAGCCCCAGCATTTT.

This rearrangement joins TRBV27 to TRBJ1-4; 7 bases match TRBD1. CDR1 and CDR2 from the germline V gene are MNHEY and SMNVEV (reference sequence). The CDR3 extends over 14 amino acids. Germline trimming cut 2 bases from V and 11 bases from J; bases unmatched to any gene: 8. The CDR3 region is CASSLEGGARKLFF. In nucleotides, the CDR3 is TGTGCCAGCAGTTTAGAAGGGGGCGCGAGGAAACTGTTTTTT.

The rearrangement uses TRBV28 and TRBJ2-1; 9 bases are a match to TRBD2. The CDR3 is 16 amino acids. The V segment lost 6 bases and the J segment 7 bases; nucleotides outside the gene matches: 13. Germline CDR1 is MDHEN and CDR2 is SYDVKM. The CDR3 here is CASSTPGGGAGNEQFF. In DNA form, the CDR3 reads TGTGCCAGCAGCACTCCTGGCGGGGGGGCGGGAAATGAGCAGTTCTTC.

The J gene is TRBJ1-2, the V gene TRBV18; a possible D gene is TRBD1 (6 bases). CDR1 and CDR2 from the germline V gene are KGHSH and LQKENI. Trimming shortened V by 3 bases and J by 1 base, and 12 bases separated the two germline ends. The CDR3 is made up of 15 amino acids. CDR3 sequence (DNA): TGTGCCAGCTCACCCACGGGGGGCGGTAACTATGGCTACACCTTC. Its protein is CASSPTGGGNYGYTF.

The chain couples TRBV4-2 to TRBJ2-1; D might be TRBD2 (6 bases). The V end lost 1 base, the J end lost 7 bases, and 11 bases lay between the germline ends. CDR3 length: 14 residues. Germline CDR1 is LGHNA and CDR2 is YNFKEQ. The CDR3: CASSQGTTLNEQFF. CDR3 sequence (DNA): TGTGCCAGCAGCCAAGGGACTACCTTAAATGAGCAGTTCTTC.

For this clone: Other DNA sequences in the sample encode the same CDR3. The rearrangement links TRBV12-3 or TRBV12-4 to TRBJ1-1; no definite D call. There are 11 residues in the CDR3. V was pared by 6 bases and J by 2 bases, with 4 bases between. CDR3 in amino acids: CASSRNTEAFF. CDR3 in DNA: TGTGCCAGCAGCAGAAACACTGAAGCTTTCTTT.